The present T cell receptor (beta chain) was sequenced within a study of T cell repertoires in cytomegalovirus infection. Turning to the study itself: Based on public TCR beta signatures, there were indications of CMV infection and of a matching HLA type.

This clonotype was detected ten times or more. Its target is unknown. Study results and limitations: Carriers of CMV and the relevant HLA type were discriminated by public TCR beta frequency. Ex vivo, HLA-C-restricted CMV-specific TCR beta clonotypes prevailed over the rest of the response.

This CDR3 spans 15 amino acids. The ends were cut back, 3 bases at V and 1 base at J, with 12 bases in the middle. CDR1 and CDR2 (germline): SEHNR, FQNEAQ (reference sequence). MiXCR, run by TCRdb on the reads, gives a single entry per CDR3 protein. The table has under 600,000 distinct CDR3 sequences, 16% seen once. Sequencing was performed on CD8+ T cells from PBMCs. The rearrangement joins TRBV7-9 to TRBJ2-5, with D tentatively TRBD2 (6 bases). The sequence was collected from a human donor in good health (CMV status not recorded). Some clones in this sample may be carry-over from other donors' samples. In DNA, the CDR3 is TGTGCCAGCAGCTTGCGGGAAAGGTCCCAAGAGACCCAGTACTTC. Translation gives CASSLRERSQETQYF.